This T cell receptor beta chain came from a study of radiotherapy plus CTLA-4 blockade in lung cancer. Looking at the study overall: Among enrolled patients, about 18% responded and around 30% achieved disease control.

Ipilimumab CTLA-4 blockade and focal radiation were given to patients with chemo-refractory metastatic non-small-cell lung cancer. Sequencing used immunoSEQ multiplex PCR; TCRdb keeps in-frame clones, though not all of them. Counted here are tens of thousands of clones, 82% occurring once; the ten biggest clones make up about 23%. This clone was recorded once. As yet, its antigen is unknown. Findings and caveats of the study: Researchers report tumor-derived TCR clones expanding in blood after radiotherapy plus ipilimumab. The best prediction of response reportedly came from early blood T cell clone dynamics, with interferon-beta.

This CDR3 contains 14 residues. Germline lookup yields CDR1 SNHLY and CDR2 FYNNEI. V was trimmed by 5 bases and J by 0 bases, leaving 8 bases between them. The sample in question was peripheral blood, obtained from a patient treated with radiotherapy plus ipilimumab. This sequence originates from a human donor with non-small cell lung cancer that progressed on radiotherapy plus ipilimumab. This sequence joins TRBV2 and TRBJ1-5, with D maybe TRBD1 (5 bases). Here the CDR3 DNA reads TGTGCCAGCAGTCTTGGGGGTAGCAATCAGCCCCAGCATTTT. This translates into CASSLGGSNQPQHF.